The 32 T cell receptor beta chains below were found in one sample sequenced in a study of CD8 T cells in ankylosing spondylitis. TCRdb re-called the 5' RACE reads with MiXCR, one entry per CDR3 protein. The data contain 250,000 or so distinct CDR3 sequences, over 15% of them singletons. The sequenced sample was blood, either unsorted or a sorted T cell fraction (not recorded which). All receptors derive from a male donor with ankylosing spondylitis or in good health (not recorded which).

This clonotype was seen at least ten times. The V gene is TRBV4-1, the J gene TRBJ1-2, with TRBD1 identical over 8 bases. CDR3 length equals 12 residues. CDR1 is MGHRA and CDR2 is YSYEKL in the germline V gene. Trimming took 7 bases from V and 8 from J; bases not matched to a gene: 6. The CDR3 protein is CASNQGAGGYTF. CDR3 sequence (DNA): TGCGCCAGCAACCAGGGGGCTGGGGGCTACACCTTC.

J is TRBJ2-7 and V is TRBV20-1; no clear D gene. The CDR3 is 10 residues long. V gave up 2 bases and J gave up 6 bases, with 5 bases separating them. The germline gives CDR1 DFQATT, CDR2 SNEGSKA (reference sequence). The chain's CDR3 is CSARSSEQYF. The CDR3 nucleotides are TGCAGTGCTAGATCCAGCGAGCAGTACTTC.

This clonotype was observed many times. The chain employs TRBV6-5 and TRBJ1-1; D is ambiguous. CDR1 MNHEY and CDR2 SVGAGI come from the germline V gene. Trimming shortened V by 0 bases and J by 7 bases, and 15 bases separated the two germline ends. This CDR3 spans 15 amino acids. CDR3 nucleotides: TGTGCCAGCAGTTACTCGACCCCCCTAACTGTTGAAGCTTTCTTT. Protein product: CASSYSTPLTVEAFF.

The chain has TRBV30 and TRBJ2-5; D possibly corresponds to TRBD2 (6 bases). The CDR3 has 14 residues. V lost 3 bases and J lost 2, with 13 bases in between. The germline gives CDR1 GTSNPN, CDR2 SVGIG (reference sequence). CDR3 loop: CAWRVGAGQETQYF. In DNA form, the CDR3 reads TGTGCCTGGAGGGTCGGGGCGGGACAAGAGACCCAGTACTTC.

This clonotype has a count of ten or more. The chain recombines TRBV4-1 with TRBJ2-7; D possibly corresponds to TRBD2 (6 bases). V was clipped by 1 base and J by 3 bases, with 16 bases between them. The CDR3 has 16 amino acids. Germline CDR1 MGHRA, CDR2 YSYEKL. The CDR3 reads CASSQVLSADYYEQYF. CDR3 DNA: TGCGCCAGCAGCCAAGTGTTAAGCGCGGACTACTACGAGCAGTACTTC.

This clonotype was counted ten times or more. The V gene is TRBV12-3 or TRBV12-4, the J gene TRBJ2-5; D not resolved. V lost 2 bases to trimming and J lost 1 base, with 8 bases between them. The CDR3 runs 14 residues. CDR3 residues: CASSLMALQETQYF. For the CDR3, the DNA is TGTGCCAGCAGTTTAATGGCCCTCCAAGAGACCCAGTACTTC.

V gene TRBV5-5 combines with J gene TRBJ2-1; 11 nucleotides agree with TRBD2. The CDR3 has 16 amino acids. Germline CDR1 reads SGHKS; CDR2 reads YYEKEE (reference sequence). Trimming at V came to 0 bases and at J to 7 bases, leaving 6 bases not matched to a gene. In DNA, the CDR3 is TGTGCCAGCAGCTTGGGGGCTAGCGGGAGGTGGAATGAGCAGTTCTTC. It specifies CASSLGASGRWNEQFF.

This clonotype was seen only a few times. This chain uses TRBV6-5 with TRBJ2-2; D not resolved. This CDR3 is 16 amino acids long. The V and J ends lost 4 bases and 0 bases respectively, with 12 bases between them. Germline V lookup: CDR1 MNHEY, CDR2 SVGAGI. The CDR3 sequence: CASSSFDITNTGELFF. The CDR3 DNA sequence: TGTGCCAGCAGTTCATTCGACATCACGAACACCGGGGAGCTGTTTTTT.

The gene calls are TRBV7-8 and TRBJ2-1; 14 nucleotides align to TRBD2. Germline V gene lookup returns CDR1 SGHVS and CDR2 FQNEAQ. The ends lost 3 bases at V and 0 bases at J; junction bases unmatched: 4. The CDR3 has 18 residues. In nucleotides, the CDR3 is TGTGCCAGCAGCTTCCGACTAGCGGGAGGGACCTCCTACAATGAGCAGTTCTTC. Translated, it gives CASSFRLAGGTSYNEQFF.

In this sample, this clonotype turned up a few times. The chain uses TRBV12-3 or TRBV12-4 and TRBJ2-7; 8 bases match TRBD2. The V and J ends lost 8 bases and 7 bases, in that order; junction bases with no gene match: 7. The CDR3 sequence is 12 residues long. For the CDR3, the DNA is TGTGCCAGCTCAGCGGGGGAGGGGGAGCAGTACTTC. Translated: CASSAGEGEQYF.

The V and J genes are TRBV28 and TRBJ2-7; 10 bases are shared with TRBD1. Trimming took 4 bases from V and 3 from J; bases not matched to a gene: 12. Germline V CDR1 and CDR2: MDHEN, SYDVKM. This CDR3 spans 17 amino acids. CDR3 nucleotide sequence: TGTGCCAGCAGTTACCCGGGACAGGGGACAGTAAACTACGAGCAGTACTTC. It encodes CASSYPGQGTVNYEQYF.

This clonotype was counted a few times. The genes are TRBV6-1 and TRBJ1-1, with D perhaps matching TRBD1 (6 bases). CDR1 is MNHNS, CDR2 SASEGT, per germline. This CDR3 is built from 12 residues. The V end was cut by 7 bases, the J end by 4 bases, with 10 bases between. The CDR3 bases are TGTGCCAGCATTATAGGGGGCACTGAAGCTTTCTTT. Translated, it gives CASIIGGTEAFF.

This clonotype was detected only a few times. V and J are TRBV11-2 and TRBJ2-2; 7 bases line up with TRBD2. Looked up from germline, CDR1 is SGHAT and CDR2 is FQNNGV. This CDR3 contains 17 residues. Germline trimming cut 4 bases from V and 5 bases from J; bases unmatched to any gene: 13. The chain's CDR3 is CASSSMFGGSETGELFF. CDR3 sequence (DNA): TGTGCCAGCAGCTCGATGTTCGGCGGGAGTGAAACCGGGGAGCTGTTTTTT. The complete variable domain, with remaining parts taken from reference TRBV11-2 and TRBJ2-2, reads EAGVAQSPRYKIIEKRQSVAFWCNPISGHATLYWYQQILGQGPKLLIQFQNNGVVDDSQLPKDRFSAERLKGVDSTLKIQPAKLEDSAVYLCASSSMFGGSETGELFFGEGSRLTVL.

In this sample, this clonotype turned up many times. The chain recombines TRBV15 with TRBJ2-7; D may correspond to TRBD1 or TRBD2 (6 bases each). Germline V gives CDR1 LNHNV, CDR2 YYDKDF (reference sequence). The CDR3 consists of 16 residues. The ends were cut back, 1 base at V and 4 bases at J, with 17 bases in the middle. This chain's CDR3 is CATSRVGGPVLYEQYF. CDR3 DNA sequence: TGTGCCACCAGCAGAGTTGGGGGGCCTGTACTGTACGAGCAGTACTTC. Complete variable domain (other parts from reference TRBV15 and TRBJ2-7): DAMVIQNPRYQVTQFGKPVTLSCSQTLNHNVMYWYQQKSSQAPKLLFHYYDKDFNNEADTPDNFQSRRPNTSFCFLDIRSPGLGDTAMYLCATSRVGGPVLYEQYFGPGTRLTVT.

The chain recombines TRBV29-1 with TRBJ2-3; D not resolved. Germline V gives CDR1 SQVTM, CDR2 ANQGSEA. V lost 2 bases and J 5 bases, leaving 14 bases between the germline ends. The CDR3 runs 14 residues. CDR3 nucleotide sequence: TGCAGCGTTGAAATCGGAGTCGGTGGAGATACGCAGTATTTT. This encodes CSVEIGVGGDTQYF.

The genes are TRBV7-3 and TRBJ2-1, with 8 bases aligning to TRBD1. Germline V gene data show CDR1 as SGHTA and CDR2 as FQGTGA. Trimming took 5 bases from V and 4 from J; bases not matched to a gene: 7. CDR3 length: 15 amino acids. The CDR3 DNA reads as TGTGCCAGCAGCATCCAGGGGGCTGTATACAATGAGCAGTTCTTC. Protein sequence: CASSIQGAVYNEQFF.

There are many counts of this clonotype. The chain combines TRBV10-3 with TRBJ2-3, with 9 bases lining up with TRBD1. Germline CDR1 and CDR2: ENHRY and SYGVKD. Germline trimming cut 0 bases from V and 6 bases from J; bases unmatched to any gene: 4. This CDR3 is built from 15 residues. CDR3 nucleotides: TGTGCCATCAGTGAGTCGCTAGGGACAGGGGATACGCAGTATTTT. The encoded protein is CAISESLGTGDTQYF.

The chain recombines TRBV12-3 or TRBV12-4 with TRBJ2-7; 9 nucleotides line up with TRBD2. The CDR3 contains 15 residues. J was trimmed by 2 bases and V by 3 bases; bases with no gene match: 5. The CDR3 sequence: CASSLEGLAAYEQYF. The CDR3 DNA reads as TGTGCCAGCAGTTTGGAGGGACTAGCAGCCTACGAGCAGTACTTC.

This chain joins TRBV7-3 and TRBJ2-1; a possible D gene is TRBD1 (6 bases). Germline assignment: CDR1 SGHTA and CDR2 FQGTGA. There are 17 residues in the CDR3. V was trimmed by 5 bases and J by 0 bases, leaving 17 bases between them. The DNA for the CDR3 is TGTGCCAGCAGCCCTCACCCAGGGGCCGACTCCTACAATGAGCAGTTCTTC. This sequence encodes CASSPHPGADSYNEQFF.

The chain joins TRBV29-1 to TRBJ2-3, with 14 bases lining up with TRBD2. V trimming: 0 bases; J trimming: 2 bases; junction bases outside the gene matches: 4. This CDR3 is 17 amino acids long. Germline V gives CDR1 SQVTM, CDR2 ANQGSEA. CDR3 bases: TGCAGCGTTGAAGACTTGGGACTAGCGGGAGTCACAGATACGCAGTATTTT. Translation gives CSVEDLGLAGVTDTQYF.

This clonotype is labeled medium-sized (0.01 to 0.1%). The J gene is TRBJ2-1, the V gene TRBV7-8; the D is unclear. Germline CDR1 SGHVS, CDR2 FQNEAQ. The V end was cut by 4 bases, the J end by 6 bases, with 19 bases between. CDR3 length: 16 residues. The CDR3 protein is CASSSPIFLPGNEQFF. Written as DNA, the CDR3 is TGTGCCAGCAGCTCTCCCATCTTTCTCCCGGGCAATGAGCAGTTCTTC. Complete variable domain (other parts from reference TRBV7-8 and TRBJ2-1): GAGVSQSPRYKVAKRGQDVALRCDPISGHVSLFWYQQALGQGPEFLTYFQNEAQLDKSGLPSDRFFAERPEGSVSTLKIQRTQQEDSAVYLCASSSPIFLPGNEQFFGPGTRLTVL.

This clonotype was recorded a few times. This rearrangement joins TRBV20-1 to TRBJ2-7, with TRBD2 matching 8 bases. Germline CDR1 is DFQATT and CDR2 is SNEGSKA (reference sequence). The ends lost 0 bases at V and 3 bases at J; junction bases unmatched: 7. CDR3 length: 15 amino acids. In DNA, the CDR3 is TGCAGTGCTAGAGATGGCCAGCGGGGGCTCTACGAGCAGTACTTC. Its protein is CSARDGQRGLYEQYF.

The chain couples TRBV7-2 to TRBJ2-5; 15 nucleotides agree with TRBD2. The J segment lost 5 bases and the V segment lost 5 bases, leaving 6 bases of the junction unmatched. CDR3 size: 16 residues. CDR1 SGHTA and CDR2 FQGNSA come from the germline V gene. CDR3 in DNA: TGTGCCAGCAGCCGTGGACTAGCGGGAGGGCGGGAGACCCAGTACTTC. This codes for CASSRGLAGGRETQYF.

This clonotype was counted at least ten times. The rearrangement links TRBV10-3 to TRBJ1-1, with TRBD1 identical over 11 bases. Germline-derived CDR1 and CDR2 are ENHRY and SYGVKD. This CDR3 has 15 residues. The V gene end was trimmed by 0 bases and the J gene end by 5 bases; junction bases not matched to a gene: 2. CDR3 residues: CAISESGTGGTEAFF. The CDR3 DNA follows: TGTGCCATCAGTGAGTCCGGGACAGGGGGGACTGAAGCTTTCTTT.

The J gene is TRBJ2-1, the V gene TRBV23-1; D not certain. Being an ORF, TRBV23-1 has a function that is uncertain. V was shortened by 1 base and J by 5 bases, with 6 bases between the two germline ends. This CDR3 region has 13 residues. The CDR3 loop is CASSQYSDNEQFF. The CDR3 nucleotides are TGCGCCAGCAGTCAATACAGTGACAATGAGCAGTTCTTC.

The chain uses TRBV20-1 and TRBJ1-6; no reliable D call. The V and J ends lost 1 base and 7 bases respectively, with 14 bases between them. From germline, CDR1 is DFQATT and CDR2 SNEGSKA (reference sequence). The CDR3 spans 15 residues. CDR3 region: CSARATVDPNSPLHF. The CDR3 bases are TGCAGTGCTAGAGCCACGGTGGACCCAAATTCACCCCTCCACTTT.

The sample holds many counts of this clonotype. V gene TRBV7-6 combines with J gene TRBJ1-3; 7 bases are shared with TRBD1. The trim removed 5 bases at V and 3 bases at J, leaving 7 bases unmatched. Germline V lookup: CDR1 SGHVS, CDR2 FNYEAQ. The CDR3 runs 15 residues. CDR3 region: CASSVLQGFGNTIYF. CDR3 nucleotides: TGTGCCAGCAGCGTACTACAGGGGTTTGGAAACACCATATATTTT.

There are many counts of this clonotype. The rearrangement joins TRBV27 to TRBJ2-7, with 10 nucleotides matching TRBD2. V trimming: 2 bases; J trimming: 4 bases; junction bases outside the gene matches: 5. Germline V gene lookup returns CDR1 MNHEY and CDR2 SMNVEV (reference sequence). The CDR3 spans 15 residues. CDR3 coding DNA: TGTGCCAGCAGTTTAGGGGCTAGCGGGAGTTACGAGCAGTACTTC. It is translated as CASSLGASGSYEQYF.

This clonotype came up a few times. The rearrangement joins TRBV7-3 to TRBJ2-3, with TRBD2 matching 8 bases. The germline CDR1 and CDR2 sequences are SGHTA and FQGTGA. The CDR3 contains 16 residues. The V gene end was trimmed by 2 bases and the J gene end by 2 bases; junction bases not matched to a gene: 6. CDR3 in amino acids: CASSLGVSGITDTQYF. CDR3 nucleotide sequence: TGTGCCAGCAGCTTAGGGGTTAGCGGGATCACAGATACGCAGTATTTT.

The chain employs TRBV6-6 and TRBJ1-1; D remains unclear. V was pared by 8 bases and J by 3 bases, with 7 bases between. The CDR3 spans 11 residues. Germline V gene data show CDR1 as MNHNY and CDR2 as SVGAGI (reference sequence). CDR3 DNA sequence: TGTGCCAGCGGGCAGGACACTGAAGCTTTCTTT. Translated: CASGQDTEAFF.

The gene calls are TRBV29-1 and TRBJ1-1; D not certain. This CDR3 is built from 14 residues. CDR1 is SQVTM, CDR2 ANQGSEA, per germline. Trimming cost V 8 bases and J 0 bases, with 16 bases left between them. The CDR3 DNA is TGCAGCCCCGTAGGGTTAGTCCTGAACACTGAAGCTTTCTTT. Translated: CSPVGLVLNTEAFF.

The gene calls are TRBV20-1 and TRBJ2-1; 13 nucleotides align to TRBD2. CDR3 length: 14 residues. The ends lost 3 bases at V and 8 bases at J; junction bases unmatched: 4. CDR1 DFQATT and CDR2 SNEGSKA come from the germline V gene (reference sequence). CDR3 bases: TGCAGTGCTAGGGGACTAGCGGGACCCGATGAGCAGTTCTTC. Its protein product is CSARGLAGPDEQFF.